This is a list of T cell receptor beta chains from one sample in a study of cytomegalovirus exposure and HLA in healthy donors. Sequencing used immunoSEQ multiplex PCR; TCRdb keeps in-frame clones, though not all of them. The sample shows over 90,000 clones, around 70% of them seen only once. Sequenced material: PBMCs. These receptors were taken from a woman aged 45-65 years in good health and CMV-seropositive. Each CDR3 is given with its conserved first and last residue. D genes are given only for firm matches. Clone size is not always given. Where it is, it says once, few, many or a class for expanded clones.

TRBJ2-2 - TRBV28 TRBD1 CASSNLGQGANTGELFF TGTGCCAGCAGCAATTTAGGACAGGGGGCGAACACCGGGGAGCTGTTTTTT
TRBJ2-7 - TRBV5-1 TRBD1 CASSRGDRNSYEQYF TGCGCCAGCAGCCGTGGGGACAGAAACTCCTACGAGCAGTACTTC
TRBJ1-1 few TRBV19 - CASKSLTDGEAFF TGTGCCAGTAAGTCCTTGACTGACGGTGAAGCTTTCTTT
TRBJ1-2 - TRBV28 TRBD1 CASSLSPGQGYGYTF TGTGCCAGCAGTTTGTCCCCTGGACAGGGGTATGGCTACACCTTC
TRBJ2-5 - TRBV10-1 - CASSDGGKETQYF TGCGCCAGCAGTGATGGTGGCAAAGAGACCCAGTACTTC
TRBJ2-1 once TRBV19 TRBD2 CASSIFASGSYNEQFF TGTGCCAGTAGTATATTTGCTAGCGGGAGCTACAATGAGCAGTTCTTC
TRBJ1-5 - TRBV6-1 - CASSEAEGIQPQHF TGTGCCAGCAGTGAAGCGGAGGGAATTCAGCCCCAGCATTTT
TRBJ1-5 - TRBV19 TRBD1 CASSPSSTGGNQPQHF TGTGCCAGTAGTCCTTCATCGACAGGGGGAAATCAGCCCCAGCATTTT
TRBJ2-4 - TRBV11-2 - CASSLGANTNIQYF TGTGCCAGCAGCTTAGGAGCGAATACTAACATTCAGTACTTC
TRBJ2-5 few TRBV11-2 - CASSLSLGDWTQYF TGTGCCAGCAGCCTATCCCTGGGAGATTGGACCCAGTACTTC
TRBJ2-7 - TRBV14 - CASSQERMTEQYF TGTGCCAGCAGCCAAGAGAGGATGACCGAGCAGTACTTC
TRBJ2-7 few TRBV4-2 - CASSQVVSGYEQYF TGTGCCAGCAGCCAAGTTGTTAGCGGCTACGAGCAGTACTTC